These 19 T cell receptor beta chains came from one sample sequenced in a study of T-cell reconstitution after alpha-beta-depleted transplantation in children. Molecular barcoding with unique molecular identifiers was used for the TCRbeta library. TCRdb ran MiXCR on the PCR reads and lists one entry per CDR3 protein. This table holds 300,000 to 350,000 distinct CDR3 sequences, roughly 25% found once. This specimen consisted of PBMCs, mostly from graft donor cells, obtained 180 days after TCRalphabeta/CD19-depleted stem cell transplant. The receptors were sampled from a male patient younger than 18 who had a stem cell transplant for acute lymphoblastic leukemia, so the T cells may come from the graft donor.

This chain connects TRBV7-6 to TRBJ2-2; 9 nucleotides match TRBD2. The CDR3 has 18 residues. The V and J ends lost 4 bases and 5 bases, in that order; junction bases with no gene match: 14. The V gene's germline CDR1 is SGHVS and CDR2 FNYEAQ. The DNA for the CDR3 is TGTGCCAGCAGCTCCGTTTTTATTGCGGGAGGGCAAACCGGGGAGCTGTTTTTT. The encoded protein is CASSSVFIAGGQTGELFF.

CDR3 sequence reads: CASSITSGAYEQYF. The DNA for the CDR3 is TGTGCCAGTAGTATAACTAGCGGGGCCTACGAGCAGTACTTC. The chain couples TRBV19 to TRBJ2-7; 10 bases align to TRBD2. The CDR3 loop spans 14 amino acids. J lost 2 bases, V lost 2 bases, and 0 bases had no gene match. Per germline, CDR1 LNHDA and CDR2 SQIVND (reference sequence). Variable domain in full (rest from reference TRBV19 and TRBJ2-7): DGGITQSPKYLFRKEGQNVTLSCEQNLNHDAMYWYRQDPGQGLRLIYYSQIVNDFQKGDIAEGYSVSREKKESFPLTVTSAQKNPTAFYLCASSITSGAYEQYFGPGTRLTVT.

This chain links TRBV7-9 with TRBJ1-6; TRBD1 might be the D (5 bases). V gave up 3 bases and J gave up 8 bases, with 14 bases separating them. This CDR3 is 15 amino acids long. CDR1 is SEHNR, CDR2 FQNEAQ, per germline (reference sequence). The CDR3 nucleotides read TGTGCCAGCAGCTTTGCCCCAGGGTGGGATTCACCCCTCCACTTT. Translation: CASSFAPGWDSPLHF.

The chain carries TRBV7-3 and TRBJ2-6; TRBD2 aligns across 7 bases. V lost 6 bases to trimming and J lost 0 bases; unmatched junction nucleotides: 8. The germline V gene encodes CDR1 SGHTA and CDR2 FQGTGA. This CDR3 is built from 17 residues. CDR3 coding DNA: TGTGCCAGCAGACGGGGGGACGGCGGCTCTGGGGCCAACGTCCTGACTTTC. Amino acid sequence: CASRRGDGGSGANVLTF.

The chain has TRBV28 and TRBJ2-1; D is unclear. The V gene lost 9 bases and the J gene lost 8 bases, with 23 bases spanning the gap. CDR3 size: 15 residues. The germline gives CDR1 MDHEN, CDR2 SYDVKM. CDR3 in DNA: TGTGCCAGGGGCCGTTGGCTAGGAGTTAACGATGAGCAGTTCTTC. Protein: CARGRWLGVNDEQFF.

This chain uses TRBV5-1 with TRBJ2-3; D not certain. Germline loops: CDR1 SGHRS, CDR2 YFSETQ. Deletions cut 0 bases from V and 3 bases from J, with 11 bases between. This CDR3 contains 15 residues. The CDR3 DNA follows: TGCGCCAGCAGCTTGGAATACAGTTCTACAGATACGCAGTATTTT. Its translation is CASSLEYSSTDTQYF.

This clonotype appeared a few times. This chain connects TRBV5-5 to TRBJ2-3, with D perhaps TRBD2 (5 bases). This CDR3 comprises 16 residues. Trimming left V 0 bases short and J 2 bases short, with 13 bases between. CDR1 is SGHKS, CDR2 YYEKEE, per germline (reference sequence). The CDR3 region is CASSLDEGLSTDTQYF. The CDR3 DNA is TGTGCCAGCAGCTTGGATGAGGGTCTCTCCACAGATACGCAGTATTTT.

The chain recombines TRBV6-1 with TRBJ2-6, with TRBD1 as a possible D gene (6 bases). CDR3 length: 17 amino acids. The V gene lost 5 bases and the J gene lost 0 bases, with 14 bases spanning the gap. Germline V gene lookup returns CDR1 MNHNS and CDR2 SASEGT. CDR3 region: CASSRTVLFSGANVLTF. CDR3 DNA: TGTGCCAGCAGTAGGACAGTCCTTTTCTCTGGGGCCAACGTCCTGACTTTC.

This clonotype was seen more than once but under ten times. In DNA, the CDR3 is TGTGCCAGCAGCCCACGCCCAAGCGGGAGCGGGAATGAGCAGTTCTTC. Its protein is CASSPRPSGSGNEQFF. This sequence joins TRBV11-3 and TRBJ2-1; 8 bases are shared with TRBD2. The CDR3 totals 16 residues. Germline-derived CDR1 and CDR2 are SGHNT and YENEEA. After removal of 5 bases from V and 7 bases from J, the junction contained 13 bases not matched to a gene.

V and J are TRBV20-1 and TRBJ1-4; D is undetermined. Trimming removed 2 bases at V and 3 bases at J, with 10 bases between. Per germline, CDR1 DFQATT and CDR2 SNEGSKA (reference sequence). The CDR3 has 14 amino acids. The CDR3 region is CSARMVPPNEKLFF. The CDR3 DNA follows: TGCAGTGCTAGAATGGTCCCTCCTAATGAAAAACTGTTTTTT.

This clonotype was detected only a few times. This chain connects TRBV7-9 to TRBJ2-7; a possible D gene is TRBD1 (6 bases). Germline CDR1 reads SEHNR; CDR2 reads FQNEAQ (reference sequence). CDR3 length: 15 amino acids. V lost 0 bases to trimming and J lost 2 bases, with 11 bases between them. This CDR3 reads CASSLAVGQTYEQYF. The CDR3 region has the DNA TGTGCCAGCAGCTTAGCGGTAGGACAGACCTACGAGCAGTACTTC.

This clonotype was found a few times. The rearrangement uses TRBV7-2 and TRBJ2-2; D might be TRBD2 (7 bases). The CDR3 length is 14 residues. Trimming shortened V by 6 bases and J by 7 bases, and 15 bases separated the two germline ends. Germline-derived CDR1 and CDR2 are SGHTA and FQGNSA. The CDR3 sequence: CASRPTGTIGELFF. CDR3 DNA: TGTGCCAGCAGACCTACAGGGACTATCGGGGAGCTGTTTTTT.

This chain uses TRBV3-1 with TRBJ1-2; weak D call: TRBD1 (6 bases). The CDR3 covers 16 residues. CDR1 is LGHDT and CDR2 is YNNKEL in the germline V gene (reference sequence). Between the trimmed V and J ends, which lost 4 bases and 2 bases, there was a span of 17 bases. In DNA, the CDR3 is TGTGCCAGCAGCCCCTGGGGGGGCGGAAGCAACTATGGCTACACCTTC. It codes for CASSPWGGGSNYGYTF.

This clonotype appeared a few times. The genes are TRBV18 and TRBJ1-4; 8 bases match TRBD1. This CDR3 is 14 amino acids long. J was trimmed by 7 bases and V by 3 bases; bases with no gene match: 4. Germline loops: CDR1 KGHSH, CDR2 LQKENI. The CDR3 is CASSPRTGREKLFF. The CDR3 bases are TGTGCCAGCTCACCCCGGACAGGGCGTGAAAAACTGTTTTTT.

Only a few counts were recorded for this clonotype. The chain links TRBV12-3 or TRBV12-4 to TRBJ1-2; no clear D gene. The CDR3 length is 14 residues. Trimming shortened V by 3 bases and J by 0 bases, and 8 bases separated the two germline ends. CDR3 in DNA: TGTGCCAGCAGTTTGGGTAACTCTAACTATGGCTACACCTTC. It specifies CASSLGNSNYGYTF.

Note on this clonotype: The CDR3 carries no conserved terminal phenylalanine or tryptophan, so it likely arises from a read error. The chain's CDR3 is CSVPVSPLLFTEAFL. The DNA for the CDR3 is TGCAGCGTCCCAGTGAGCCCCTTACTGTTCACTGAAGCTTTCCTT. V is TRBV29-1 and J is TRBJ1-1; D gene uncertain. The CDR3 is 15 amino acids. V gave up 6 bases and J gave up 4 bases, with 21 bases separating them. CDR1 is SQVTM, CDR2 ANQGSEA, per germline.

The chain employs TRBV12-3 or TRBV12-4 and TRBJ1-5; D gene uncertain. CDR3 length equals 15 residues. Trimming took off 2 bases at V and 5 bases at J, with 13 bases between the two ends. CDR3 in amino acids: CASSLWGSGHQPQHF. The CDR3 DNA is TGTGCCAGCAGTTTATGGGGAAGTGGGCATCAGCCCCAGCATTTT.

This clonotype was picked up a small number of times. The chain links TRBV27 to TRBJ2-2; unclear D gene. This CDR3 has 14 amino acids. CDR1 is MNHEY, CDR2 SMNVEV, per germline (reference sequence). Trimming left V 3 bases short and J 4 bases short, with 9 bases between. The CDR3 here is CASSFSGLTGELFF. In DNA, the CDR3 is TGTGCCAGCAGTTTTTCCGGGCTCACCGGGGAGCTGTTTTTT.

There are many counts of this clonotype. J is TRBJ2-2 and V is TRBV5-1; D is uncertain. Trimming left V 5 bases short and J 1 base short, with 18 bases between. The germline CDR1 and CDR2 sequences are SGHRS and YFSETQ. The length of the CDR3 is 17 residues. In DNA form, the CDR3 reads TGCGCCAGCAGGACCCCAACAGAGTTTAGGAACACCGGGGAGCTGTTTTTT. It encodes CASRTPTEFRNTGELFF.